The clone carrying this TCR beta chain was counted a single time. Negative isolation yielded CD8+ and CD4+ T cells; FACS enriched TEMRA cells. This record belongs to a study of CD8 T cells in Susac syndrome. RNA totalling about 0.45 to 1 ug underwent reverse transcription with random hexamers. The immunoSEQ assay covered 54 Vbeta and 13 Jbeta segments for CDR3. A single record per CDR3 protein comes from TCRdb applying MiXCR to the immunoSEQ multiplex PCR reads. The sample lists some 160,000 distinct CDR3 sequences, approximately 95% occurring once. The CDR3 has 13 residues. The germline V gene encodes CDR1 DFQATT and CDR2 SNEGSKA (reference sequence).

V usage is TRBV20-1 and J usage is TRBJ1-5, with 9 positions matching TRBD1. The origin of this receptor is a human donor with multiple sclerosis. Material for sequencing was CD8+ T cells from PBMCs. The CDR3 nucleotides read TGCAGCGCTCGGACAGGGGAAGGTCAGCCCCAGCATTTT. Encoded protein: CSARTGEGQPQHF.